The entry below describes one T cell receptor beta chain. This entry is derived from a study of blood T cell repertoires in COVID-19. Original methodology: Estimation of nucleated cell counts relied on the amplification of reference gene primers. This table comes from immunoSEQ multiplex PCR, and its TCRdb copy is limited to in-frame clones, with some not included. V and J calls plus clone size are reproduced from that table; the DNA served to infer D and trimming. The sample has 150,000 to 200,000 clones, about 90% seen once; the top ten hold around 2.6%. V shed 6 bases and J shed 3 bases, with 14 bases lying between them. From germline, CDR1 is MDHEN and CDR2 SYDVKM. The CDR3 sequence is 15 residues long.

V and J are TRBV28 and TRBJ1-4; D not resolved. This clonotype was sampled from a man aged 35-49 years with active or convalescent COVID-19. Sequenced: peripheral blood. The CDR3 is CASSLNGPANEKLFF. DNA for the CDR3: TGTGCCAGCAGCCTTAATGGGCCAGCTAATGAAAAACTGTTTTTT. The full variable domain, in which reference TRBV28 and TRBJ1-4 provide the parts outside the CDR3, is DVKVTQSSRYLVKRTGEKVFLECVQDMDHENMFWYRQDPGLGLRLIYFSYDVKMKEKGDIPEGYSVSREKKERFSLILESASTNQTSMYLCASSLNGPANEKLFFGSGTQLSVL.